Each of the 26 T cell receptor beta chains below was sequenced from the same sample in a study of spatial heterogeneity in lung cancer (dated by TCRdb to 2018 to 2020). In light of the paper, this sample's time point label describes: sample taken at primary tumor resection. TCR sequencing used whole RNA extracted from tumor and nontumor lung tissue, or from cryopreserved PBMC samples, without cell sorting. Receptor amplification or capture employed 5' RACE. Instrument on record: NextSeq 500. TCRdb handled the public reads itself, with Q25 trimming in fastp and clone calling in MiXCR, and kept productive beta chains. Duplicate CDR3 protein sequences are folded into a single record with the most common DNA and genes. Across this sample there are approximately 940 distinct CDR3 sequences, with roughly three quarters seen only once. In total, the top ten clones hold 6% to 8% of the sample. Material: PBMCs, obtained at surgery. The receptors originated from a male donor with early-stage non-small cell lung cancer.

Concerning this clonotype: This beta chain slipped into a library made for alpha chains as a stray read, so its size is not meaningful. The chain employs TRBV27 and TRBJ2-1, with 12 positions matching TRBD2. The CDR3 loop spans 16 amino acids. The V gene's germline CDR1 is MNHEY and CDR2 SMNVEV (reference sequence). Losses at the gene ends were 8 bases for V and 5 bases for J; bases not matched to a gene: 10. For the CDR3, the DNA is TGTGCCAGCCATCTTCTCGGGACTAGCGGGCACAATGAGCAGTTCTTC. Its translation is CASHLLGTSGHNEQFF.

Concerning this clonotype itself: This beta chain slipped into a library made for alpha chains as a stray read, so its size is not meaningful. CDR3 region: CSARDLAGPTDTQYF. CDR3 nucleotide sequence: TGCAGTGCTAGAGACCTAGCGGGACCCACAGATACGCAGTATTTT. The gene calls are TRBV20-1 and TRBJ2-3; TRBD2 matches 9 bases. The CDR3 has 15 residues. The J segment lost 2 bases and the V segment lost 0 bases, leaving 3 bases of the junction unmatched. Germline lookup yields CDR1 DFQATT and CDR2 SNEGSKA (reference sequence).

This clonotype was observed a few times. The size of this beta chain means little, since it is a stray read in a library made for alpha chains. The chain recombines TRBV5-1 with TRBJ2-7; D tentatively reads TRBD1 or TRBD2 (5 bases each). Germline V gene lookup returns CDR1 SGHRS and CDR2 YFSETQ. Trimming took off 0 bases at V and 2 bases at J, with 15 bases between the two ends. CDR3 length equals 16 residues. CDR3: CASSLDPGTTTYEQYF. In nucleotides, the CDR3 is TGCGCCAGCAGCTTGGATCCCGGGACGACAACCTACGAGCAGTACTTC.

In regard to this clonotype: With the library built for alpha chains, this beta chain is off target and its frequency is not meaningful. The chain joins TRBV20-1 to TRBJ2-5; the D gene is possibly TRBD1 (5 bases). From germline, CDR1 is DFQATT and CDR2 SNEGSKA (reference sequence). V was clipped by 2 bases and J by 5 bases, with 15 bases between them. The CDR3 runs 14 residues. CDR3 in amino acids: CSARQGVTKETQYF. Here the CDR3 DNA reads TGCAGTGCTAGACAGGGCGTAACGAAGGAGACCCAGTACTTC.

To note about this clonotype: Within a library made for alpha chains, this beta chain is off target, and its count is uninformative. The chain is built from TRBV28 and TRBJ2-5; D is ambiguous. The CDR3 has 15 amino acids. Germline CDR1 reads MDHEN; CDR2 reads SYDVKM. V lost 5 bases to trimming and J lost 1 base, with 14 bases between them. This chain's CDR3 is CASSPGRLGQETQYF. The CDR3 coding sequence is TGTGCCAGCAGTCCCGGACGGTTGGGCCAAGAGACCCAGTACTTC.

This clonotype was counted between two and nine times. This beta chain is off target for a library built for alpha chains, so its abundance means little. The chain uses TRBV4-2 and TRBJ1-1, with D perhaps matching TRBD1 (5 bases). The CDR3 contains 16 residues. CDR1 and CDR2 from the germline V gene are LGHNA and YNFKEQ. V lost 4 bases and J 2 bases, leaving 17 bases between the germline ends. CDR3 region: CASSPTAGAINTEAFF. The CDR3, as DNA: TGTGCCAGCAGCCCTACGGCTGGGGCTATAAACACTGAAGCTTTCTTT.

Points on this clonotype: This beta chain is an off-target read within a library intended for alpha chains, so its frequency means little. This sequence joins TRBV6-2 or TRBV6-3 and TRBJ1-1, with no clear D. Deletions cut 2 bases from V and 1 base from J, with 11 bases between. The CDR3 runs to 15 residues. The germline gives CDR1 MNHEY, CDR2 SVGEGT. CDR3 bases: TGTGCCAGCAGTTACCCTGAGTGGAAGAACACTGAAGCTTTCTTT. This translates into CASSYPEWKNTEAFF.

In the case of this clonotype: The library was prepared for alpha chains; this beta chain is a stray read, so its frequency means little. V is TRBV12-3 or TRBV12-4 and J is TRBJ1-1; tentatively, D is TRBD1 (6 bases). Trimming took off 5 bases at V and 6 bases at J, with 13 bases between the two ends. CDR3 size: 13 residues. The CDR3 sequence: CASSPRAGAEAFF. The CDR3 DNA reads as TGTGCCAGCAGTCCCCGGGCAGGGGCTGAAGCTTTCTTT.

As concerns this clonotype: This beta chain came through as a stray read in a library set up for alpha chains, and its size says little. The genes are TRBV29-1 and TRBJ2-1; D is perhaps TRBD2 (5 bases). Trimming left V 3 bases short and J 10 bases short, with 7 bases between. The CDR3 is 10 residues long. The germline gives CDR1 SQVTM, CDR2 ANQGSEA. As DNA, the CDR3 is TGCAGCGTTGACAGCGGCGAGCAGTTCTTC. Residues: CSVDSGEQFF.

Concerning this clonotype itself: The library was designed around alpha chains, so this beta chain is a stray read whose abundance carries little weight. The V and J genes are TRBV28 and TRBJ2-2; possibly TRBD1 for D (5 bases). Germline CDR1 reads MDHEN; CDR2 reads SYDVKM. This CDR3 spans 15 amino acids. Trimming took off 6 bases at V and 1 base at J, with 12 bases between the two ends. The DNA for the CDR3 is TGTGCCAGCAGGCCAACTCAGGGGAACACCGGGGAGCTGTTTTTT. As protein: CASRPTQGNTGELFF.

A remark on this clonotype: In a library made to pick up alpha chains, this beta chain is a stray read with a size that means little. The chain joins TRBV18 to TRBJ2-7, with D unresolved. The germline V gene encodes CDR1 KGHSH and CDR2 LQKENI. The V end lost 0 bases, the J end lost 2 bases, and 5 bases lay between the germline ends. The CDR3 extends over 13 amino acids. The DNA for the CDR3 is TGTGCCAGCTCACCACCCCTCACCTACGAGCAGTACTTC. Its translation is CASSPPLTYEQYF.

This clonotype was detected only a few times. This beta chain is a stray sequence in a library constructed for alpha chains; its clone size is not meaningful. This chain connects TRBV12-3 or TRBV12-4 to TRBJ2-7, with D unclear. The CDR3 totals 13 residues. V lost 2 bases and J 3 bases, leaving 8 bases between the germline ends. The CDR3 here is CASSLTGSYEQYF. In nucleotides, the CDR3 is TGTGCCAGCAGTTTAACCGGCAGCTACGAGCAGTACTTC.

This clonotype was observed a few times. The library was prepared for alpha chains; this beta chain is a stray read, so its frequency means little. The rearrangement links TRBV7-2 to TRBJ2-5; D ambiguous. The V end lost 2 bases, the J end lost 4 bases, and 8 bases lay between the germline ends. Germline assignment: CDR1 SGHTA and CDR2 FQGNSA. CDR3 length equals 13 residues. Written as DNA, the CDR3 is TGTGCCAGCAGCTTACTAGATCGAGAGACCCAGTACTTC. Protein: CASSLLDRETQYF. Supplemented by reference TRBV7-2 and TRBJ2-5, the full variable domain reads GAGVSQSPSNKVTEKGKDVELRCDPISGHTALYWYRQSLGQGLEFLIYFQGNSAPDKSGLPSDRFSAERTGGSVSTLTIQRTQQEDSAVYLCASSLLDRETQYFGPGTRLLVL.

A remark on this clonotype: The library was prepared for alpha chains; this beta chain is a stray read, so its frequency means little. This sequence joins TRBV4-3 and TRBJ2-3, with a tentative D call TRBD1 (6 bases). The CDR3 spans 14 residues. In germline, CDR1 is LGHNA, CDR2 YSLEER. V gave up 5 bases and J gave up 4 bases, with 13 bases separating them. The CDR3 DNA reads TGCGCCAGCAGCAAGGGGGTCAAGGCAGATACGCAGTATTTT. Translating it yields CASSKGVKADTQYF.

Comments on this clonotype: This beta chain lies outside the target of a library built for alpha chains; its clone size means little. V is TRBV19 and J is TRBJ2-7; D is unresolved. Germline lookup yields CDR1 LNHDA and CDR2 SQIVND (reference sequence). Trimming stripped 6 bases from V and 0 bases from J, with 12 bases between. The CDR3 is 14 amino acids. The CDR3 sequence is CASSFETNSYEQYF. The CDR3 DNA reads as TGTGCCAGTAGCTTCGAGACAAACTCCTACGAGCAGTACTTC. The full variable domain, completed using reference TRBV19 and TRBJ2-7, is DGGITQSPKYLFRKEGQNVTLSCEQNLNHDAMYWYRQDPGQGLRLIYYSQIVNDFQKGDIAEGYSVSREKKESFPLTVTSAQKNPTAFYLCASSFETNSYEQYFGPGTRLTVT.

Remarks on this clonotype: This beta chain slipped into a library made for alpha chains as a stray read, so its size is not meaningful. V and J are TRBV27 and TRBJ2-7; D gene unclear. Germline values: CDR1 MNHEY, CDR2 SMNVEV (reference sequence). The CDR3 consists of 13 residues. Trimming removed 0 bases from V and 2 bases from J, with 5 bases in between. Here the CDR3 DNA reads TGTGCCAGCAGTTTATCCCGGACCTACGAGCAGTACTTC. Translated: CASSLSRTYEQYF.

In regard to this clonotype: Because this beta chain is a stray read in a library intended to capture alpha chains, its abundance should not be given much weight. The V call is TRBV29-1, the J call TRBJ2-7; D could derive from TRBD1 or TRBD2 (5 bases each). V lost 3 bases, J lost 6 bases, and 12 bases lay in between. Germline loops: CDR1 SQVTM, CDR2 ANQGSEA. The CDR3 has 12 amino acids. The CDR3 sequence: CSVDSGTREQYF. The CDR3 DNA sequence: TGCAGCGTTGACTCAGGGACCCGCGAGCAGTACTTC.

With respect to this clonotype: This beta chain was picked up by a library intended for alpha chains and is off target, so its count carries little meaning. The rearrangement links TRBV18 to TRBJ2-7; 7 bases agree with TRBD1. Germline lookup yields CDR1 KGHSH and CDR2 LQKENI. Unmatched junction bases numbered 3, after V lost 0 bases and J lost 4 bases. CDR3 length: 14 amino acids. This chain's CDR3 is CASSPPTGQYEQYF. In nucleotides, the CDR3 is TGTGCCAGCTCACCACCGACAGGGCAGTACGAGCAGTACTTC. The whole variable domain, remainder taken from reference TRBV18 and TRBJ2-7, is NAGVMQNPRHLVRRRGQEARLRCSPMKGHSHVYWYRQLPEEGLKFMVYLQKENIIDESGMPKERFSAEFPKEGPSILRIQQVVRGDSAAYFCASSPPTGQYEQYFGPGTRLTVT.

Comments on this clonotype: For a library built for alpha chains, this beta chain is a stray read; little rests on its size. CDR3 protein: CASSSPGRGVYEQYF. The CDR3 nucleotides read TGTGCCAGCAGCTCCCCTGGGAGAGGGGTCTACGAGCAGTACTTC. The chain employs TRBV7-2 and TRBJ2-7, with D perhaps matching TRBD1 or TRBD2 (5 bases each). V was shortened by 4 bases and J by 3 bases, with 16 bases between the two germline ends. This CDR3 has 15 amino acids. The germline V gene encodes CDR1 SGHTA and CDR2 FQGNSA.

Comments on this clonotype: Within a library made for alpha chains, this beta chain is off target, and its count is uninformative. J is TRBJ1-2 and V is TRBV9, with 10 nucleotides matching TRBD1. Per germline, CDR1 SGDLS and CDR2 YYNGEE. The CDR3 has 14 residues. The V segment lost 3 bases and the J segment 4 bases; nucleotides outside the gene matches: 3. Here the CDR3 DNA reads TGTGCCAGCAGCGGACAGGGGGCTGGCTATGGCTACACCTTC. This codes for CASSGQGAGYGYTF.

Note on this clonotype: This beta chain appears as a stray read in a library generated for alpha chains; its size is not informative. In DNA form, the CDR3 reads TGCAGTGCTAGAGATTCAATGGCAGATACGCAGTATTTT. Protein sequence: CSARDSMADTQYF. V is TRBV20-1 and J is TRBJ2-3, with D unclear. This CDR3 contains 13 residues. Germline V gene data show CDR1 as DFQATT and CDR2 as SNEGSKA (reference sequence). The V end lost 0 bases, the J end lost 4 bases, and 8 bases lay between the germline ends.

Remarks on this clonotype: This beta chain is a stray sequence in a library constructed for alpha chains; its clone size is not meaningful. J is TRBJ2-3 and V is TRBV9; 9 bases are shared with TRBD2. The CDR3 consists of 16 residues. Germline assignment: CDR1 SGDLS and CDR2 YYNGEE. The ends lost 4 bases at V and 0 bases at J; junction bases unmatched: 6. The CDR3 DNA reads as TGTGCCAGCAGCCCAGGGACTAGCATTAGCACAGATACGCAGTATTTT. Its translation is CASSPGTSISTDTQYF.

This clonotype was counted only a few times. Because this beta chain is a stray read in a library intended to capture alpha chains, its abundance should not be given much weight. The chain has TRBV3-1 and TRBJ2-7, with no clear D. Germline CDR1 and CDR2: LGHDT and YNNKEL (reference sequence). This CDR3 has 12 amino acids. Trimming cost V 3 bases and J 6 bases, with 9 bases left between them. The CDR3 region is CASSQSFAEQYF. DNA of the CDR3: TGTGCCAGCAGCCAGTCTTTTGCCGAGCAGTACTTC.

Regarding this clonotype: This beta chain is an off-target read within a library intended for alpha chains, so its frequency means little. The chain couples TRBV12-3 or TRBV12-4 to TRBJ2-5; TRBD2 agrees at 11 bases. Trimming took 7 bases from V and 5 from J; bases not matched to a gene: 9. The CDR3 has 15 residues. CDR3: CASTPLAGVTETQYF. The DNA of the CDR3 is TGTGCCAGCACCCCACTAGCGGGAGTAACGGAGACCCAGTACTTC.

With respect to this clonotype: For a library built for alpha chains, this beta chain is a stray read; little rests on its size. J is TRBJ2-5 and V is TRBV9; D perhaps matches TRBD2 (5 bases). Germline V gene lookup returns CDR1 SGDLS and CDR2 YYNGEE. V gave up 4 bases and J gave up 4 bases, with 11 bases separating them. This CDR3 region has 13 residues. The CDR3 DNA reads TGTGCCAGCAGCCTCGAGGGTGGAGAGACCCAGTACTTC. Amino acid sequence: CASSLEGGETQYF. Combining the CDR3 with reference TRBV9 and TRBJ2-5 gives the whole variable domain DSGVTQTPKHLITATGQRVTLRCSPRSGDLSVYWYQQSLDQGLQFLIQYYNGEERAKGNILERFSAQQFPDLHSELNLSSLELGDSALYFCASSLEGGETQYFGPGTRLLVL.

As for this clonotype: This beta chain was picked up by a library intended for alpha chains and is off target, so its count carries little meaning. The V gene is TRBV7-9, the J gene TRBJ2-1, with 8 positions matching TRBD2. Germline CDR1 and CDR2: SEHNR and FQNEAQ (reference sequence). The CDR3 totals 15 residues. Unmatched junction bases numbered 5, after V lost 4 bases and J lost 3 bases. The CDR3 loop reads CASSSLGTSYNEQFF. The CDR3 nucleotides are TGTGCCAGCAGCTCCCTCGGGACTAGCTACAATGAGCAGTTCTTC.